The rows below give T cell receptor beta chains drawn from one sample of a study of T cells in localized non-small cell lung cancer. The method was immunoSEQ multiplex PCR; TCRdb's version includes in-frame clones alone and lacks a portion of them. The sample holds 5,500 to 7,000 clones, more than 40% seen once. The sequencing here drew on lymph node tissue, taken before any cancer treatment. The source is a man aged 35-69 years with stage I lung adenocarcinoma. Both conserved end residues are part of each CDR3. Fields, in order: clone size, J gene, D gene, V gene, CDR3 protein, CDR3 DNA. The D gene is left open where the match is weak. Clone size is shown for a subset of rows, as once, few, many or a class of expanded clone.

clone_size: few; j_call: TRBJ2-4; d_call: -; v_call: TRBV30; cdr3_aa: CAWSETSHKNIQYF; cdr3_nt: TGTGCCTGGAGTGAGACTAGTCACAAGAACATTCAGTACTTC
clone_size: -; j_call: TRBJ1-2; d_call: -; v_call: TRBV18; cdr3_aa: CASSPQGKNGYTF; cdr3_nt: TGTGCCAGCTCACCACAGGGGAAGAATGGCTACACCTTC
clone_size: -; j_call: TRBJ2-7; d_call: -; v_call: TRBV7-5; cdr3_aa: CASSFTGTSSYEQYF; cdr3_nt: TGTGCCAGCAGCTTCACAGGGACCAGCTCCTACGAGCAGTACTTC
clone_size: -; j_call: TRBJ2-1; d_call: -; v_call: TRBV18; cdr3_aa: CASSEDGREQFF; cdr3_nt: TGTGCCAGCTCAGAGGATGGGAGAGAGCAGTTCTTC
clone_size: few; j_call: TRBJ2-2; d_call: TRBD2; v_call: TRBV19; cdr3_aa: CASRTSGSRGELFF; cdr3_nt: TGTGCCAGCCGGACTAGCGGGAGTCGAGGGGAGCTGTTTTTT
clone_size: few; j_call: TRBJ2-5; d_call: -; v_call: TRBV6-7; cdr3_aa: CAGRVWETQYF; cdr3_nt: TGTGCCGGCAGGGTTTGGGAGACCCAGTACTTC
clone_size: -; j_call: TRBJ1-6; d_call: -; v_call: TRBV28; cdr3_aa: CASSSRAGRSPLHF; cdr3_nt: TGTGCCAGCAGCTCAAGGGCGGGACGATCACCCCTCCACTTT
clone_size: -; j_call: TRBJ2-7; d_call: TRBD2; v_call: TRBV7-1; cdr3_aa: CASSLAGGPSHEQYF; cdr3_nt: TGTGCCAGCAGCTTAGCGGGAGGGCCTTCTCACGAGCAGTACTTC
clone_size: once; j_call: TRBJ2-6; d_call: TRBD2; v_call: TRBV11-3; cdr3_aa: CASSPWEGGANVLTF; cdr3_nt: TGTGCCAGCAGCCCATGGGAGGGTGGGGCCAACGTCCTGACTTTC
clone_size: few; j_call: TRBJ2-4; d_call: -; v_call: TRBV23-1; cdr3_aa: CASSQASRTTKNIQYF; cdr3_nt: TGCGCCAGCAGCCAAGCGAGTCGGACAACCAAAAACATTCAGTACTTC
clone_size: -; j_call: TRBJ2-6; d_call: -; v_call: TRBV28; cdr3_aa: CASTLRGHGANVLTF; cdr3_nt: TGTGCCAGCACCCTACGGGGGCACGGGGCCAACGTCCTGACTTTC
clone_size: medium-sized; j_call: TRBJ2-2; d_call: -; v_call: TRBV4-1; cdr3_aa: CASSPGTVLGELFF; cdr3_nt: TGCGCCAGCAGCCCCGGGACGGTTCTTGGGGAGCTGTTTTTT
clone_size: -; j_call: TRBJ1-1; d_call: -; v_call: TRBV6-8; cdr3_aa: CASSSLPGTEAFF; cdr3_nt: TGTGCCAGCAGTTCCCTACCGGGCACTGAAGCTTTCTTT
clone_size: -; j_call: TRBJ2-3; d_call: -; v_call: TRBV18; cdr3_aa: CASSPGIGSTDTQYF; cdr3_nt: TGTGCCAGCTCACCAGGGATAGGGAGCACAGATACGCAGTATTTT
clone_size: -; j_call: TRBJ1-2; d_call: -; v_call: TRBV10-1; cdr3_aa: CASSESRQSGYTF; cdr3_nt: TGCGCCAGCAGTGAGTCCCGACAGTCTGGCTACACCTTC
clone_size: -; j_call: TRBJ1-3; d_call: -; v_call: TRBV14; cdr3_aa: CASSQVKGTGNTIYF; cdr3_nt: TGTGCCAGCAGCCAAGTTAAAGGGACTGGAAACACCATATATTTT
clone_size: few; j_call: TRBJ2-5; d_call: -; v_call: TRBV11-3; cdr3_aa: CASSLDRLAETQYF; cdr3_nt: TGTGCCAGCAGCTTAGATCGTCTAGCGGAGACCCAGTACTTC
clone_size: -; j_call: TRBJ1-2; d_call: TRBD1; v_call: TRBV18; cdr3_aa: CASSPGTGEGYTF; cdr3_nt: TGTGCCAGCTCACCTGGGACAGGTGAAGGCTACACCTTC
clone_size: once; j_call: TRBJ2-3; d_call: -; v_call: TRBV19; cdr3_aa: CASSIGAGDTQYF; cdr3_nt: TGTGCCAGTAGTATTGGGGCGGGAGATACGCAGTATTTT
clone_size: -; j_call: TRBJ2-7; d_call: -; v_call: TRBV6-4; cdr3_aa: CASSYSLARDDSYEQYF; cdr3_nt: TGTGCCAGCAGTTACTCGCTAGCCCGGGACGATTCCTACGAGCAGTACTTC
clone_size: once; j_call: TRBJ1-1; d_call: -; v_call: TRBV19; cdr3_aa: CASSLRQSLNLNTEAFF; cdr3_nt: TGTGCCAGTAGTTTACGACAGAGCCTAAACCTGAACACTGAAGCTTTCTTT
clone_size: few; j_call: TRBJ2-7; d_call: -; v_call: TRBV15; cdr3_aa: CVTSYEGINYEQYF; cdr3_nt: TGTGTCACCAGCTATGAGGGGATTAACTACGAGCAGTACTTC
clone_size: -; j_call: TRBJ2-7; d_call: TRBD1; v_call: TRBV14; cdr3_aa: CASSSDRGLEQYF; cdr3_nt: TGTGCCAGCAGCTCTGACAGGGGACTTGAGCAGTACTTC
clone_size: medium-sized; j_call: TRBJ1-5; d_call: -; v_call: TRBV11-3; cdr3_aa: CASSSIAGLSNQPQHF; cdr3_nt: TGTGCCAGCAGCTCCATAGCAGGGCTGTCCAATCAGCCCCAGCATTTT
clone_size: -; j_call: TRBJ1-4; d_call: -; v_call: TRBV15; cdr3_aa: CATSILSPRDPTEKLFF; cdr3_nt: TGTGCCACCAGCATCCTTTCTCCAAGGGACCCGACCGAAAAACTGTTTTTT
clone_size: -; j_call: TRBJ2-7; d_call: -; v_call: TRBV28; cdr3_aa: CASRGRAGKRSPYEQYF; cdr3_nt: TGTGCCAGCAGGGGAAGGGCAGGGAAAAGAAGCCCCTACGAGCAGTACTTC
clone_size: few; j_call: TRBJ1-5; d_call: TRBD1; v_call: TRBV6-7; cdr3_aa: CASSPGAQGGNQPQHF; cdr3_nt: TGTGCCAGCAGTCCCGGGGCGCAGGGGGGCAATCAGCCCCAGCATTTT
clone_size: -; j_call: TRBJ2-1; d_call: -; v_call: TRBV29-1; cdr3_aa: CSVTGTLEEQFF; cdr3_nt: TGCAGCGTGACCGGGACGCTTGAGGAGCAGTTCTTC
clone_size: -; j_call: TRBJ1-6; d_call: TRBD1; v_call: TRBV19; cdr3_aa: CASSTAGRGGSPLHF; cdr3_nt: TGTGCCAGTAGTACTGCCGGCAGGGGGGGATCACCCCTCCACTTT
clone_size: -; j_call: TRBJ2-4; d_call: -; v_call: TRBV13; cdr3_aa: CASSLGGETKNIQYF; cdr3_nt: TGTGCCAGCAGCTTAGGGGGGGAAACCAAAAACATTCAGTACTTC
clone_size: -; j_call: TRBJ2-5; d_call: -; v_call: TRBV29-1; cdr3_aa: CSVEASSGGRLETQYF; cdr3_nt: TGCAGCGTTGAAGCCTCATCTGGGGGGCGCTTGGAGACCCAGTACTTC
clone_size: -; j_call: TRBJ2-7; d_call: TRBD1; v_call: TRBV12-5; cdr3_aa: CASTRTGGMYEQYF; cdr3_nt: TGTGCCAGCACCCGGACAGGGGGCATGTACGAGCAGTACTTC
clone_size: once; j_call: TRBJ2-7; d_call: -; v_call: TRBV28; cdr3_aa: CASSTSWGSYEQYF; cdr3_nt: TGTGCCAGCAGCACCTCATGGGGATCCTACGAGCAGTACTTC
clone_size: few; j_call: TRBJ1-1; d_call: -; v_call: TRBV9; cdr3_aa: CASSLEETEAFF; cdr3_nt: TGTGCCAGCAGTTTGGAGGAAACTGAAGCTTTCTTT
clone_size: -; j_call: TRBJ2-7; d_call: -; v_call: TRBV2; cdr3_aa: CASSEGRYEQYF; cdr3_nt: TGTGCCAGCAGTGAAGGACGCTACGAGCAGTACTTC
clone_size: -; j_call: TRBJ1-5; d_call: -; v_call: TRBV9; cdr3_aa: CASSPGGFNQPQHF; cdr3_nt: TGTGCCAGCAGCCCGGGTGGGTTCAATCAGCCCCAGCATTTT
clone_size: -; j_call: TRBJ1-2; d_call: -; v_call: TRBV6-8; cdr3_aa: CAGAGSSLLYGYTF; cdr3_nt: TGTGCCGGGGCAGGGTCATCCCTCCTCTATGGCTACACCTTC
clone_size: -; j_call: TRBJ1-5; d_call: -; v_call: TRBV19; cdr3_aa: CASSTYYQPQHF; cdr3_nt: TGTGCCAGTAGTACCTATTATCAGCCCCAGCATTTT
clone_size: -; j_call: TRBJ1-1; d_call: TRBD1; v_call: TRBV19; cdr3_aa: CASRTTGVSAFF; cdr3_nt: TGTGCCAGTAGAACCACAGGGGTCTCAGCTTTCTTT
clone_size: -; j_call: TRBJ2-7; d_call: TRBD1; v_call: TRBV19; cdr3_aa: CASRTGQGLYEQYF; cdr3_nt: TGTGCCAGTAGGACGGGACAGGGTCTCTACGAGCAGTACTTC
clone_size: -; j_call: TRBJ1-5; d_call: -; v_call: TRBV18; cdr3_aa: CASSPGQNNQLQHF; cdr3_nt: TGTGCCAGCTCACCAGGACAGAACAATCAGCTCCAGCATTTT
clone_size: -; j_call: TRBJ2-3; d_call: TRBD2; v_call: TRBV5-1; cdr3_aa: CASRWAGDRTDTQYF; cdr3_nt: TGCGCCAGCAGGTGGGCGGGAGACCGGACAGATACGCAGTATTTT
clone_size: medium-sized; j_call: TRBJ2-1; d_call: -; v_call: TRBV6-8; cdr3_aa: CASSSPVDEQFF; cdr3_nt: TGTGCCAGCAGTTCTCCCGTTGATGAGCAGTTCTTC
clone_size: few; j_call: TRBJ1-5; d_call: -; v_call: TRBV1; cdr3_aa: CASSLRDIVNQPQHF; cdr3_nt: TGCGCCAGCAGCCTCCGGGACATCGTAAATCAGCCCCAGCATTTT